The clone carrying this T cell receptor (beta chain) has more than one count but fewer than ten. TCRdb recomputed calls from the RACE reads with MiXCR, one row per CDR3 protein. The sample includes 95,000 to 150,000 distinct CDR3 sequences, approximately 14% of them seen just once. The time point is: patch test 1, 2 weeks after DPC sensitization. Treatment: therapeutic diphenylcyclopropenone sensitization with weekly scalp DPC. This specimen belongs to a study of human T cells and chemical hapten exposure. This receptor was taken from a man between 18 and 29 years old with alopecia areata. Some clones in this sample may be carry-over from other donors' samples. Sequenced material: whole blood, taken in connection with sensitization to the hapten diphenylcyclopropenone (DPC).

The CDR3 sequence: CSAPRPGIYNEQFF. Here the CDR3 DNA reads TGCAGTGCCCCACGTCCGGGGATCTACAATGAGCAGTTCTTC. This chain connects TRBV20-1 to TRBJ2-1; maybe TRBD2 (5 bases). The CDR3 covers 14 residues. V was shortened by 6 bases and J by 3 bases, with 15 bases between the two germline ends. Germline V gives CDR1 DFQATT, CDR2 SNEGSKA (reference sequence).